These 14 T cell receptor beta chains were all obtained from the same sample, sequenced in a study of beta chain features in type 1 diabetes. The study reverse transcribed the entire isolated RNA, so it sequenced expressed TCRB transcripts. TCRdb keeps only in-frame clones here, not all; method: immunoSEQ multiplex PCR. This table holds 350,000 or so clones, 20% found once. The specimen sequenced was naive CD4+ T cells from blood. The origin of the receptors is a woman aged 18-29 years in good health.

This clone turned up a few times. The chain has TRBV4-1 and TRBJ1-2, with D tentatively TRBD1 (5 bases). V lost 3 bases and J lost 0, with 11 bases in between. Looked up from germline, CDR1 is MGHRA and CDR2 is YSYEKL. This CDR3 region has 15 residues. The CDR3 DNA follows: TGCGCCAGCAGCCAGCCCGGGGGTACTAACTATGGCTACACCTTC. It encodes CASSQPGGTNYGYTF.

V usage is TRBV7-8 and J usage is TRBJ2-5; 12 bases are shared with TRBD2. Germline V gene sequence: CDR1 SGHVS, CDR2 FQNEAQ. The CDR3 contains 16 residues. V was pared by 5 bases and J by 7 bases, with 11 bases of the junction left unmatched. The CDR3 sequence is CASSPGLAGARGTQYF. The CDR3 DNA reads TGTGCCAGCAGCCCGGGACTAGCGGGTGCCCGTGGGACCCAGTACTTC.

The chain couples TRBV5-6 to TRBJ1-2; no clear D. CDR1 is SGHDT and CDR2 is YYEEEE in the germline V gene. V was pared by 2 bases and J by 4 bases, with 6 bases between. CDR3 length: 12 residues. CDR3 sequence: CASSFRSYGYTF. The CDR3 DNA is TGTGCCAGCAGCTTCCGTTCCTATGGCTACACCTTC.

This chain joins TRBV5-4 and TRBJ2-5, with D tentatively TRBD2 (5 bases). Germline V gene lookup returns CDR1 SGHNT and CDR2 YYREEE (reference sequence). V lost 4 bases, J lost 5 bases, and 18 bases lay in between. The CDR3 spans 15 residues. For the CDR3, the DNA is TGTGCCAGCAGCAAGGGTGGGTCGGGGATTGAGACCCAGTACTTC. Translating it yields CASSKGGSGIETQYF. Full variable domain (missing parts from reference TRBV5-4 and TRBJ2-5): ETGVTQSPTHLIKTRGQQVTLRCSSQSGHNTVSWYQQALGQGPQFIFQYYREEENGRGNFPPRFSGLQFPNYSSELNVNALELDDSALYLCASSKGGSGIETQYFGPGTRLLVL.

The table lists this clone with a few counts. The chain recombines TRBV5-1 with TRBJ2-7, with TRBD1 identical over 10 bases. The ends lost 3 bases at V and 2 bases at J; junction bases unmatched: 11. The CDR3 extends over 17 amino acids. Germline V gives CDR1 SGHRS, CDR2 YFSETQ. The chain's CDR3 is CASSWEGSGQGAYEQYF. As DNA, the CDR3 is TGCGCCAGCAGCTGGGAGGGGTCCGGACAGGGGGCCTACGAGCAGTACTTC. Together with reference TRBV5-1 and TRBJ2-7, the CDR3 gives the full variable domain: KAGVTQTPRYLIKTRGQQVTLSCSPISGHRSVSWYQQTPGQGLQFLFEYFSETQRNKGNFPGRFSGRQFSNSRSEMNVSTLELGDSALYLCASSWEGSGQGAYEQYFGPGTRLTVT.

This chain joins TRBV19 and TRBJ2-3, with a tentative D call TRBD1 (5 bases). The germline gives CDR1 LNHDA, CDR2 SQIVND (reference sequence). The length of the CDR3 is 15 residues. V dropped 3 bases and J dropped 0 bases, with 10 bases sitting between them. CDR3 amino acids: CASSIARGSTDTQYF. The CDR3 DNA sequence: TGTGCCAGTAGTATTGCAAGGGGAAGCACAGATACGCAGTATTTT.

The rearrangement uses TRBV5-4 and TRBJ2-7, with 8 bases identical to TRBD1. Germline trimming cut 1 base from V and 2 bases from J; bases unmatched to any gene: 2. Germline assignment: CDR1 SGHNT and CDR2 YYREEE (reference sequence). The CDR3 has 14 amino acids. CDR3 residues: CASSLPGGPYEQYF. CDR3 sequence (DNA): TGTGCCAGCAGCTTGCCAGGGGGCCCCTACGAGCAGTACTTC.

This clone was counted between two and nine times. V usage is TRBV7-2 and J usage is TRBJ2-7; 10 nucleotides align to TRBD2. The CDR3 extends over 14 amino acids. Germline V CDR1 and CDR2: SGHTA, FQGNSA. Unmatched junction bases numbered 8, after V lost 5 bases and J lost 7 bases. CDR3: CASSPTSGWGEQYF. The CDR3 DNA follows: TGTGCCAGCAGCCCGACTAGCGGGTGGGGGGAGCAGTACTTC.

J is TRBJ1-5 and V is TRBV2; 10 nucleotides line up with TRBD1. Germline V gene data show CDR1 as SNHLY and CDR2 as FYNNEI. The CDR3 length is 13 residues. Trimming removed 5 bases from V and 6 bases from J; junction bases left unmatched: 1. This CDR3 is CASSWTGGQPQHF. CDR3 nucleotide sequence: TGTGCCAGCAGTTGGACAGGGGGTCAGCCCCAGCATTTT.

The chain recombines TRBV6-5 with TRBJ2-7; the match to TRBD1 covers 8 bases. This CDR3 comprises 13 residues. Trimming cost V 8 bases and J 3 bases; bases outside gene matches: 6. Looked up from germline, CDR1 is MNHEY and CDR2 is SVGAGI. In nucleotides, the CDR3 is TGTGCCAGCCGACAGGGGCTTCGCTACGAGCAGTACTTC. This sequence encodes CASRQGLRYEQYF.

A few counts support this clone. The V and J genes are TRBV2 and TRBJ1-5; a weak D match, TRBD1 (5 bases). The CDR3 length is 14 residues. The V end lost 4 bases, the J end lost 0 bases, and 7 bases lay between the germline ends. Germline CDR1 SNHLY, CDR2 FYNNEI. In DNA, the CDR3 is TGTGCCAGCAGTGCGACAGTTAGCAATCAGCCCCAGCATTTT. Amino acid sequence: CASSATVSNQPQHF. Full variable domain (remainder filled in from reference TRBV2 and TRBJ1-5): EPEVTQTPSHQVTQMGQEVILRCVPISNHLYFYWYRQILGQKVEFLVSFYNNEISEKSEIFDDQFSVERPDGSNFTLKIRSTKLEDSAMYFCASSATVSNQPQHFGDGTRLSIL.

This clone was counted a few times. The CDR3 DNA reads as TGTGCCAGCAGCTCTTCAAGAGCGGGAATCGAGACCCAGTACTTC. This translates into CASSSSRAGIETQYF. The rearrangement joins TRBV9 to TRBJ2-5; TRBD2 aligns across 7 bases. Germline lookup yields CDR1 SGDLS and CDR2 YYNGEE. J was trimmed by 5 bases and V by 4 bases; bases with no gene match: 11. The CDR3 is made up of 15 amino acids. Filled out from reference TRBV9 and TRBJ2-5, the complete variable domain reads DSGVTQTPKHLITATGQRVTLRCSPRSGDLSVYWYQQSLDQGLQFLIQYYNGEERAKGNILERFSAQQFPDLHSELNLSSLELGDSALYFCASSSSRAGIETQYFGPGTRLLVL.

This chain links TRBV4-3 with TRBJ1-2; D unclear. Germline lookup yields CDR1 LGHNA and CDR2 YSLEER. Trimming removed 1 base from V and 4 bases from J, with 10 bases in between. CDR3 size: 14 residues. CDR3 nucleotide sequence: TGCGCCAGCAGCCAAGGGGCAGGTGGCTATGGCTACACCTTC. Amino acid sequence: CASSQGAGGYGYTF.

V usage is TRBV29-1 and J usage is TRBJ2-3, with D tentatively TRBD1 (5 bases). The CDR3 length is 14 residues. Per germline, CDR1 SQVTM and CDR2 ANQGSEA. V dropped 6 bases and J dropped 4 bases, with 17 bases sitting between them. CDR3 sequence (DNA): TGCAGCGTCGTTCCGGCAGGGCGGCCAGATACGCAGTATTTT. Translation gives CSVVPAGRPDTQYF.